The rows below give T cell receptor beta chains drawn from one sample of a study of Ad26.COV2.S vaccination and SARS-CoV-2 variants. Measured with immunoSEQ multiplex PCR; TCRdb has only the in-frame clones, and not every one. This sample has about 500,000 clones; about 88% occur once, and the top ten carry about 1.5%. The sequenced sample was peripheral blood, obtained in a trial of Ad26.COV2.S vaccine versus placebo. These receptors all come from a person between 18 and 65 years old who received the Ad26.COV2.S COVID-19 vaccine or a placebo. Both conserved end residues are trimmed from each CDR3. Each record gives: J gene, V gene, CDR3 length, CDR3 protein.

>TRBJ1-4|TRBV30|11
AWSWRRNEKLF
>TRBJ2-3|TRBV5-6|14
ASSSLGATSTDTQY
>TRBJ2-7|TRBV3-1/TRBV3-2|11
ASSQVLSYEQY
>TRBJ1-1|TRBV20-1|12
SASAGPGNTEAF
>TRBJ1-2|TRBV5-6|14
ASSGGQGFLNYGYT
>TRBJ2-2|TRBV2|13
ASRTTSGGSGELF
>TRBJ1-3|TRBV7-2|14
ASSLAPGDSGNTIY
>TRBJ2-6|TRBV6-2/TRBV6-3|15
ASSHRQGAGGANVLT
>TRBJ2-3|TRBV13|11
ASSSQGTDTQY
>TRBJ2-5|TRBV2|10
ASSEETETQY
>TRBJ2-7|TRBV6-5|10
ASRVVGGEQY
>TRBJ2-5|TRBV9|11
ASSNRERETQY
>TRBJ1-2|TRBV28|14
ASSSPYPRVYYGYT
>TRBJ2-3|TRBV4-1|12
ASSQARRTDTQY
>TRBJ1-5|TRBV19|13
ASSNSWGNFQPQH
>TRBJ1-1|TRBV7-2|12
ASSLASGFTEAF
>TRBJ1-4|TRBV9|13
ASSASGGFNEKLF
>TRBJ2-3|TRBV9|13
ASSVDVRSTDTQY
>TRBJ1-5|TRBV6-1|11
ASSEDRGQPQH
>TRBJ1-1|TRBV28|13
ASSNTGELNTEAF
>TRBJ2-7|TRBV5-5|13
ASSLGWDTYYEQY
>TRBJ2-5|TRBV27|19
ASSLLHPGTSGGTSQETQY
>TRBJ2-7|TRBV7-9|11
ASTYGLAYEQY
>TRBJ1-4|TRBV3-1/TRBV3-2|13
ASSQNRDGNEKLF
>TRBJ1-1|TRBV30|10
AWTPLLTEAF
>TRBJ2-7|TRBV3-1/TRBV3-2|12
ASSQDFSGYEQY
>TRBJ2-7|TRBV11-2|13
ASSLKVVSSYEQY
>TRBJ2-7|TRBV11-2|13
ASSLVWGPSYEQY
>TRBJ1-2|TRBV3-1/TRBV3-2|11
ASSQLTGYGYT
>TRBJ2-6|TRBV27|13
ASSSPGSGANVLT
>TRBJ2-3|TRBV27|11
ASSLSGTDTQY
>TRBJ2-2|TRBV7-2|14
ASSPQGAWSTGELF
>TRBJ2-7|TRBV5-1|13
ASSWGGTGSYEQY
>TRBJ1-1|TRBV6-5|12
ASNTDRTNTEAF
>TRBJ1-2|TRBV2|11
ASSESPPYGYT
>TRBJ2-7|TRBV18|13
ASSPPGRGAYEQY
>TRBJ2-2|TRBV2|12
ASRLALYTGELF
>TRBJ1-1|TRBV19|16
ASSMWDRGRVGNTEAF
>TRBJ2-3|TRBV11-1|13
ASSLGGSFTDTQY
>TRBJ2-7|TRBV11-2|12
ASSLVQGVHEQY
>TRBJ1-1|TRBV11-2|12
ASSLVPPKTEAF
>TRBJ2-2|TRBV19|14
ASSPLPGRNTGELF
>TRBJ2-5|TRBV6-5|12
ASKNDRGPETQY
>TRBJ1-1|TRBV11-3|11
ASSLDSHTEAF
>TRBJ2-3|TRBV7-8|14
ASSPRGDRTTDTQY
>TRBJ2-1|TRBV25-1|14
ASSEYVWGGDNEQF
>TRBJ2-2|TRBV28|11
ASSNRNTGELF
>TRBJ2-7|TRBV18|12
ASSPATRSYEQY